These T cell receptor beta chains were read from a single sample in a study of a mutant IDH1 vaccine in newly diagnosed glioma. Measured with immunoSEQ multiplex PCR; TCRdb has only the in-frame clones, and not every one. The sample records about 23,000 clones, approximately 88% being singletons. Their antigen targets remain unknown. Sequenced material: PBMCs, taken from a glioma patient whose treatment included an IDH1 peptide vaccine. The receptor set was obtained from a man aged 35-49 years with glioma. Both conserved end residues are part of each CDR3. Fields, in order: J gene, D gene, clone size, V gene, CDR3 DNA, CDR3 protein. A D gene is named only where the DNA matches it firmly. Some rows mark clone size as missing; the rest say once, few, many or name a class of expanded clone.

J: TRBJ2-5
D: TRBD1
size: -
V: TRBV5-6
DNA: TGTGCCAGCACCTCCGACAGGGTGTCAGGAGAGACCCAGTACTTC
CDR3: CASTSDRVSGETQYF

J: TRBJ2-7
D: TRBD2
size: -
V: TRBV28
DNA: TGTGCCAGCAGCCCAGAGCGGGAGGGGTCCTACGAGCAGTACTTC
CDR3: CASSPEREGSYEQYF

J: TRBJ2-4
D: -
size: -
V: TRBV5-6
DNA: TGTGCCAGCAGCCCGAGGAGGGGTAGTGCCAAAAACATTCAGTACTTC
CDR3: CASSPRRGSAKNIQYF

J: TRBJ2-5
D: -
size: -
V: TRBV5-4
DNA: TGTGCCAGCAGCCGACAAGGGAGCGTGGAGACCCAGTACTTC
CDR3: CASSRQGSVETQYF

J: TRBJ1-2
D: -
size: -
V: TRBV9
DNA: TGTGCCAGCAGCGTAGGTGGGTACTCGGGCTACACCTTC
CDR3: CASSVGGYSGYTF

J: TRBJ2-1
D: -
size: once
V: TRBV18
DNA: TGTGCCAGCTCACCACAATCCGCAGGGAGCTCCTACAATGAGCAGTTCTTC
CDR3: CASSPQSAGSSYNEQFF

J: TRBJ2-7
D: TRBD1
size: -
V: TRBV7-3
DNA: TGTGCCAACCTGGACAGGGCCACCTACGAGCAGTACTTC
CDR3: CANLDRATYEQYF

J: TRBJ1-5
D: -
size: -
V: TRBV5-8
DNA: TGTGCCAGCAGCCACATACTGGGAAGCAATCAGCCCCAGCATTTT
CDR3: CASSHILGSNQPQHF

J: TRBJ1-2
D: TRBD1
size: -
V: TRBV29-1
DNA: TGCAGCGTTGAGATGGTTGGACAGGGAAATGGCTACACCTTC
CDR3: CSVEMVGQGNGYTF

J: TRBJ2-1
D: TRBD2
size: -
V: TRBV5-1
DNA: TGCGCCAGCAGCCCGATAGCGGGAGGACCCTACAATGAGCAGTTCTTC
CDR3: CASSPIAGGPYNEQFF

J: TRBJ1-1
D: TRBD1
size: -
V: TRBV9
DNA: TGTGCCACACCGACAGGGTCGGACACTGAAGCTTTCTTT
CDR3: CATPTGSDTEAFF

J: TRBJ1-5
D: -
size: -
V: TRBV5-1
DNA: TGCGCCAGCAGCCCTACAGGGACCCAGCCCCAGCATTTT
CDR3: CASSPTGTQPQHF

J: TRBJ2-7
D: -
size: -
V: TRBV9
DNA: TGTGCCAGCAGCGTAGCCTTGTCCCAGCGGGCAGGAGAGCAGTACTTC
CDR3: CASSVALSQRAGEQYF

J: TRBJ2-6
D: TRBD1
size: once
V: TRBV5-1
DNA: TGCGCCAGCAGCAAGACAGGGGCCCCTGGGGCCAACGTCCTGACTTTC
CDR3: CASSKTGAPGANVLTF

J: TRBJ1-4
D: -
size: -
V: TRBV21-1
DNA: TGTGCCAGCAGCAAAGACGGATCGGGGACAGGGACTGAAAAACTGTTTTTT
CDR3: CASSKDGSGTGTEKLFF

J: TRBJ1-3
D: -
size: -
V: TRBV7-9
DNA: TGTGCCAGCAGCTTCGCAGGGGTTGGAAACACCATATATTTT
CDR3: CASSFAGVGNTIYF

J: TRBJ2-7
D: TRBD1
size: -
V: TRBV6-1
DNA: TGTGCCAGCAATCCCCGGAACAGGGGCTACGAGCAGTACTTC
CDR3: CASNPRNRGYEQYF

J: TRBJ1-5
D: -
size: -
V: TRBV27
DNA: TGTGCCAGCAGTTCCCTCAGTGGGTTGCCCCAGCATTTT
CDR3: CASSSLSGLPQHF

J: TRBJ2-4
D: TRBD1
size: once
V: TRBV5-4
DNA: TGTGCCAGCAGCTTGGGCCAGGGGGTAGGGAGCAAAAACATTCAGTACTTC
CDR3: CASSLGQGVGSKNIQYF

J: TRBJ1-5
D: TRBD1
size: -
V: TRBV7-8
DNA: TGTGCCAGCAGCCAGGGGGACACCGTTTATAGCAATCAGCCCCAGCATTTT
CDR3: CASSQGDTVYSNQPQHF

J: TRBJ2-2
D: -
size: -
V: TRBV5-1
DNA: TGCGCCAGCAGGGAGGGGCTGGCCTCGACCGGGGAGCTGTTTTTT
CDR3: CASREGLASTGELFF

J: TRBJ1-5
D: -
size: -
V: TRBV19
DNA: TGTGCCAGTAGTAATGGACCCCATAGCAATCAGCCCCAGCATTTT
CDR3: CASSNGPHSNQPQHF